This T cell receptor (beta chain) was sequenced for a study of monozygotic twins with inflammatory bowel disease. TCRdb reworked the 5' RACE reads into one entry per CDR3 protein, no DNA. The listing records about 210,000 distinct CDR3 sequences. CDR3 size: 15 residues. Per the germline V gene, CDR1 is ENHRY and CDR2 is SYGVKD. About this clonotype: Its matching antigen is unknown.

Investigators pulled total RNA out of whole blood and did not sort T cells. Findings of the study overall: The data offered no way to tell different T cell subtypes apart.

What was sequenced was blood. The TCR was taken from a human donor with ulcerative colitis or Crohn's disease, or a healthy co-twin of an affected twin (not recorded which). The rearrangement uses TRBV10-3 and TRBJ1-5; checking the TCRdb D call of TRBD1 is not possible without DNA. The CDR3 here is CAISFSGQGGQPQHF.